This TCR beta chain was sequenced in a study of T cell changes during pregnancy in multiple sclerosis. TCRdb's copy holds only in-frame clones and misses some; the assay was immunoSEQ multiplex PCR. Of just under 35,000 clones in the sample, approximately 91% were seen once. The CDR3 sequence is 12 residues long. The V end was cut by 5 bases, the J end by 6 bases, with 11 bases between. Germline loops: CDR1 LNHDA, CDR2 SQIVND (reference sequence). This clonotype was sampled from a female donor in good health, enrolled as a control in a pregnancy study. This chain joins TRBV19 and TRBJ2-7, with D possibly TRBD1 on 6 matching bases. The sample consisted of peripheral blood, taken in the second trimester of pregnancy. CDR3 in amino acids: CASSSTGSEQYF. CDR3 DNA: TGTGCCAGTAGTTCAACAGGGAGCGAGCAGTACTTC.